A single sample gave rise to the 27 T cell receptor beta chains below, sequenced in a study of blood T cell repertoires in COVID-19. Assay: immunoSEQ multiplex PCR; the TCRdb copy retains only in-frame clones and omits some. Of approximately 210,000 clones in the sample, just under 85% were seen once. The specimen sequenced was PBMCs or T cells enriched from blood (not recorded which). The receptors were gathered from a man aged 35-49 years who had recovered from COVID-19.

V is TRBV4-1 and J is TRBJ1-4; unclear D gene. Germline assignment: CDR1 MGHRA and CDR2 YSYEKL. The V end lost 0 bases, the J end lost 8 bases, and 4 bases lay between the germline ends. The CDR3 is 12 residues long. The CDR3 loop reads CASSQEREKLFF. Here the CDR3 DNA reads TGCGCCAGCAGCCAAGAGAGGGAAAAACTGTTTTTT.

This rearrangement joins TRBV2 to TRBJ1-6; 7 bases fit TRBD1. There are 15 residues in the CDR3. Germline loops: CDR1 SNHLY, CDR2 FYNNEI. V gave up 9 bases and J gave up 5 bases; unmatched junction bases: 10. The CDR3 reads CARRENDRDNSPLHF. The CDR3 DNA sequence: TGTGCCAGGAGGGAAAATGACAGGGATAATTCACCCCTCCACTTT.

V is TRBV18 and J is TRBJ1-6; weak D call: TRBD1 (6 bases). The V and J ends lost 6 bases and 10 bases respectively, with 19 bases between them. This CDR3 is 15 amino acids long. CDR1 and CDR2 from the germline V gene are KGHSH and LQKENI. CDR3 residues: CASSQSWDIGSPLHF. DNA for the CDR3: TGTGCCAGCTCCCAGTCGTGGGACATAGGATCACCCCTCCACTTT.

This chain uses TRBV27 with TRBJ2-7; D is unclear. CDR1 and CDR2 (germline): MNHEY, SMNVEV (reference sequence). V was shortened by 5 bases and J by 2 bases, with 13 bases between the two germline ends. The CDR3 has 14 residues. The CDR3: CASSTTTPTYEQYF. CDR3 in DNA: TGTGCCAGCAGTACAACGACACCGACCTACGAGCAGTACTTC.

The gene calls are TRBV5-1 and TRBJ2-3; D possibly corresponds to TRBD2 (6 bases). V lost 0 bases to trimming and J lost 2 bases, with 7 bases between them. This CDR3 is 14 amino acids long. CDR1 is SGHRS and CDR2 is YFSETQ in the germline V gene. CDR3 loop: CASSLGGDTDTQYF. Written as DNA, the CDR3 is TGCGCCAGCAGCTTGGGCGGGGACACAGATACGCAGTATTTT.

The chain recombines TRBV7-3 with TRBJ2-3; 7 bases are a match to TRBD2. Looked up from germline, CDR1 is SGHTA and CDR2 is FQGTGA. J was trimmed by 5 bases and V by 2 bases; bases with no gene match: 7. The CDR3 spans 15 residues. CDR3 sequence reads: CASSLSAGVGDTQYF. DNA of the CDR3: TGTGCCAGCAGCTTATCCGCGGGAGTGGGAGATACGCAGTATTTT.

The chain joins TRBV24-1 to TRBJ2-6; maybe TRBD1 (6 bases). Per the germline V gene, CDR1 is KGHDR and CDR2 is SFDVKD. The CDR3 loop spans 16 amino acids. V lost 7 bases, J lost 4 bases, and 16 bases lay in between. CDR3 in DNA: TGTGCCACCAGCGGGACGTGGGGGCCCGGGGCCAACGTCCTGACTTTC. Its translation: CATSGTWGPGANVLTF.

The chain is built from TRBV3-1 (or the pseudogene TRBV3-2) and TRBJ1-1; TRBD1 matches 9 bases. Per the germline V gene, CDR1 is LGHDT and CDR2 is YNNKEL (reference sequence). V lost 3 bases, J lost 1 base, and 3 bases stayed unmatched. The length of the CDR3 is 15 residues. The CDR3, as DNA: TGTGCCAGCAGCCATCGGACAGGGGCGAACACTGAAGCTTTCTTT. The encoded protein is CASSHRTGANTEAFF.

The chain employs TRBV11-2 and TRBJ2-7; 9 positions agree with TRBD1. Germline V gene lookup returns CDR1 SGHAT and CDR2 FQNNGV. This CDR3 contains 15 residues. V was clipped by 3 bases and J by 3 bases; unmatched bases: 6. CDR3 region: CASSFGQGSFYEQYF. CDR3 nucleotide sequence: TGTGCCAGCAGCTTTGGACAGGGGAGTTTCTACGAGCAGTACTTC.

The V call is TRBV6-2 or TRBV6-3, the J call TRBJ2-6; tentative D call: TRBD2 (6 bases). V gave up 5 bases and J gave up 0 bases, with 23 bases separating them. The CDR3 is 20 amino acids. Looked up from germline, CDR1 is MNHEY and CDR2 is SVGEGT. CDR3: CASSRIHTGTSLSGANVLTF. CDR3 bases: TGTGCCAGCAGTCGTATACACACCGGGACTTCCCTCTCTGGGGCCAACGTCCTGACTTTC.

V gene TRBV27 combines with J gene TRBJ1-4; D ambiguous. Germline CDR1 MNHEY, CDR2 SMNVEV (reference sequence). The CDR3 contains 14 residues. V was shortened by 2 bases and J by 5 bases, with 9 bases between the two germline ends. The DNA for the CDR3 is TGTGCCAGCAGTTTAAACGGGGAGAATGAAAAACTGTTTTTT. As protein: CASSLNGENEKLFF.

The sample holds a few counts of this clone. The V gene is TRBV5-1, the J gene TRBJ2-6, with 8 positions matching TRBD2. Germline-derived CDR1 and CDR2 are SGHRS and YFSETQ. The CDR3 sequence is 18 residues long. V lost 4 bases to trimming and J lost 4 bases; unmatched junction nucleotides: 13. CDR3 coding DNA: TGCGCCAGCAGCATCCCGGGGGGGCAAAGGACCGGGGCCAACGTCCTGACTTTC. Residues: CASSIPGGQRTGANVLTF.

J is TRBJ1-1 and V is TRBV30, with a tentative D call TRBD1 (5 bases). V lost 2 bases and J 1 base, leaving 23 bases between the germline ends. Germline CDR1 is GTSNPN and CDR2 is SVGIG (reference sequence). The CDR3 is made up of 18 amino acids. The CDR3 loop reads CAWSRHFSGTGKNTEAFF. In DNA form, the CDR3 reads TGTGCCTGGAGTCGCCATTTTTCCGGAACAGGAAAGAACACTGAAGCTTTCTTT.

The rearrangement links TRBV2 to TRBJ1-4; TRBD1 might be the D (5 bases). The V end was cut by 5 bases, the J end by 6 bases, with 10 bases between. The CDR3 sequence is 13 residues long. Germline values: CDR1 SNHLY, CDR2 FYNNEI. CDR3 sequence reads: CASSLREYEKLFF. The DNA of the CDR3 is TGTGCCAGCAGTCTCAGGGAATATGAAAAACTGTTTTTT.

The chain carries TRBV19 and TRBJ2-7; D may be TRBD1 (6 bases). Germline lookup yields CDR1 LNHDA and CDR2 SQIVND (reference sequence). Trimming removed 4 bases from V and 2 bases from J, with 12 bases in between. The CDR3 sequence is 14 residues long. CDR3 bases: TGTGCCAGTAGTACCCTGACAGGACCCTACGAGCAGTACTTC. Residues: CASSTLTGPYEQYF. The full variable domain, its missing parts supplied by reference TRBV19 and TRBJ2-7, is DGGITQSPKYLFRKEGQNVTLSCEQNLNHDAMYWYRQDPGQGLRLIYYSQIVNDFQKGDIAEGYSVSREKKESFPLTVTSAQKNPTAFYLCASSTLTGPYEQYFGPGTRLTVT.

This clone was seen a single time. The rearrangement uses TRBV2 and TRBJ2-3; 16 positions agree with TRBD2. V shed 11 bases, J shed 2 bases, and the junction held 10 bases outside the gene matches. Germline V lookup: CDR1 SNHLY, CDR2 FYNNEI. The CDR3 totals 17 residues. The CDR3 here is CAESTGTSGRATDTQYF. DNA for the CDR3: TGTGCCGAGAGTACCGGGACTAGCGGGAGGGCCACAGATACGCAGTATTTT.

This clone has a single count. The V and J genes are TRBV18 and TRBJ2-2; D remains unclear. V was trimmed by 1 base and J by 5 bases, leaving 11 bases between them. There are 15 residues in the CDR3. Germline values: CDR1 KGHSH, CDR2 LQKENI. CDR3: CASSPQDASTGELFF. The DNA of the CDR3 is TGTGCCAGCTCACCACAAGATGCGAGTACCGGGGAGCTGTTTTTT.

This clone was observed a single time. The CDR3: CASSQDLAAGGREQYF. The CDR3 DNA reads TGTGCCAGCAGCCAAGATCTAGCAGCGGGGGGCCGGGAGCAGTACTTC. J is TRBJ2-7 and V is TRBV4-2; 9 bases agree with TRBD2. J lost 7 bases, V lost 0 bases, and 10 bases had no gene match. Per germline, CDR1 LGHNA and CDR2 YNFKEQ. The CDR3 totals 16 residues.

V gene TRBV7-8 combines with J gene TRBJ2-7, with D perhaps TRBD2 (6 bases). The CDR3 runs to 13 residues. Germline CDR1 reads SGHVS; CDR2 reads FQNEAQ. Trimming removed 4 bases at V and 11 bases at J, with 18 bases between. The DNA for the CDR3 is TGTGCCAGCAGCTCCTTAGATGACGGCGGGGAGTACTTC. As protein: CASSSLDDGGEYF.

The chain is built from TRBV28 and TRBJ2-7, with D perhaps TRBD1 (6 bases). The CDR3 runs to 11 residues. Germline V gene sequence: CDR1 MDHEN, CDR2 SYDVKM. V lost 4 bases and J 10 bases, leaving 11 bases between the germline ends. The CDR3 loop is CASSWGQTQYF. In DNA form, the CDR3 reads TGTGCCAGCAGTTGGGGACAAACTCAGTACTTC.

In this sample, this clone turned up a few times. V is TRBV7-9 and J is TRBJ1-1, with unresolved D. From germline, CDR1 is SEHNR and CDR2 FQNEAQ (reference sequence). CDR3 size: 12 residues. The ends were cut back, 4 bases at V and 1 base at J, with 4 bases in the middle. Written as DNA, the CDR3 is TGTGCCAGCAGCTCCCAGAACACTGAAGCTTTCTTT. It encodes CASSSQNTEAFF.

CDR3 sequence (DNA): TGTGCCAGCAGTCCGCTCGGGAGGACCTACGAGCAGTACTTC. It yields the protein CASSPLGRTYEQYF. J is TRBJ2-7 and V is TRBV28; 7 bases match TRBD2. Trimming removed 5 bases from V and 2 bases from J; junction bases left unmatched: 6. This CDR3 has 14 residues. Germline CDR1 reads MDHEN; CDR2 reads SYDVKM.

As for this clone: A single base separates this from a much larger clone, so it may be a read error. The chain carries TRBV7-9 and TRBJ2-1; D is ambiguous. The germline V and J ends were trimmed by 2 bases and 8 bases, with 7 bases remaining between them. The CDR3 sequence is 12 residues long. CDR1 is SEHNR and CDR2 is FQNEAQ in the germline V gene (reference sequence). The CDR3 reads CASSLRGDEQFF. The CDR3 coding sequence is TGTGCCAGCAGCTTAAGAGGAGATGAGCAGTTCTTC.

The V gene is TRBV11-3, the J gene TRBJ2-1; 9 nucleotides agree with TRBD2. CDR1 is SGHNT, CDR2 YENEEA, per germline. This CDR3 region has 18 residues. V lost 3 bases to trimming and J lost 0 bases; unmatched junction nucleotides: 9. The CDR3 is CASSLSGLAGSSYNEQFF. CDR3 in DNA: TGTGCCAGCAGCTTGTCAGGGCTAGCGGGGAGCTCCTACAATGAGCAGTTCTTC. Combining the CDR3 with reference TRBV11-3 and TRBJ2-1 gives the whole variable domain EAGVVQSPRYKIIEKKQPVAFWCNPISGHNTLYWYLQNLGQGPELLIRYENEEAVDDSQLPKDRFSAERLKGVDSTLKIQPAELGDSAVYLCASSLSGLAGSSYNEQFFGPGTRLTVL.

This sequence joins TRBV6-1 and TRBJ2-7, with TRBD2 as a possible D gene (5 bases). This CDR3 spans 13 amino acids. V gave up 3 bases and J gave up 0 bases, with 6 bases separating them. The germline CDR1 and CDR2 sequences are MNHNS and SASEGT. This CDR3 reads CASSDRGSYEQYF. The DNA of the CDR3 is TGTGCCAGCAGTGATCGGGGCTCCTACGAGCAGTACTTC.

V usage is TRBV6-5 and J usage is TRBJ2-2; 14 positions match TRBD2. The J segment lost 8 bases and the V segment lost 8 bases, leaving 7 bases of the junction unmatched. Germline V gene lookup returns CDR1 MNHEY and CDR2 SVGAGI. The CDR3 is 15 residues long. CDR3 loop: CASDPGLAGVGELFF. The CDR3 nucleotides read TGTGCCAGCGATCCGGGACTAGCGGGGGTTGGGGAGCTGTTTTTT.

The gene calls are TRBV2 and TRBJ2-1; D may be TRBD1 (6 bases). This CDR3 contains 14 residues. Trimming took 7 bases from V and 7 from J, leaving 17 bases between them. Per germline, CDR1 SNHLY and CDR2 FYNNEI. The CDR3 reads CASNLRADRNEQFF. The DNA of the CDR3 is TGTGCCAGCAATTTACGGGCCGACAGGAATGAGCAGTTCTTC.